The rows below give T cell receptor beta chains drawn from one sample of a study of blood T cell repertoires in COVID-19. The protocol was immunoSEQ multiplex PCR, while the TCRdb copy is restricted to in-frame clones and leaves out a portion. The repertoire consists of hundreds of thousands of clones, with 70% to 90% occurring once and the leading ten covering roughly 1.4%. Sequenced material: PBMCs or T cells enriched from blood (not recorded which). All receptors come from a woman aged 18 to 35 who had been exposed to COVID-19. Each CDR3 is given with its conserved first and last residue. D genes are given only for firm matches. Size is omitted from some rows. Given values are once, few, many or a class for expanded clones.

D,length,J,size,V,DNA,CDR3
NA,14,TRBJ2-7,NA,TRBV5-4,TGTGCCAGCAGCCCTCCTGGGAGCATCCACGAGCAGTACTTC,CASSPPGSIHEQYF
TRBD2,15,TRBJ2-3,NA,TRBV5-1,TGCGCCAGCAGCTACTATAGCGGGAGGGGAGATACGCAGTATTTT,CASSYYSGRGDTQYF
NA,15,TRBJ1-5,once,TRBV19,TGTGCCAGTAGTATAGATCGAGGCAGTGGTCAGCCCCAGCATTTT,CASSIDRGSGQPQHF
TRBD1,12,TRBJ1-2,NA,TRBV30,TGTGCCTCCTGGACAGGGGGCTTTGGCTACACCTTC,CASWTGGFGYTF
NA,16,TRBJ2-2,NA,TRBV10-2,TGCGCCAGCAGTGGGGTCAGGGCGACGAACACCGGGGAGCTGTTTTTT,CASSGVRATNTGELFF
TRBD1,15,TRBJ1-6,once,TRBV19,TGTGCCAGCGGACAGGGGTCCCCCTATAATTCACCCCTCCACTTT,CASGQGSPYNSPLHF
TRBD1,15,TRBJ1-5,once,TRBV5-4,TGTGCCAGCAGCTTGGAGGACAGGTTTAATCAGCCCCAGCATTTT,CASSLEDRFNQPQHF
NA,12,TRBJ2-3,NA,TRBV19,TGTGCCAGTAGTATTCCCGGGGATACGCAGTATTTT,CASSIPGDTQYF
TRBD2,16,TRBJ2-1,NA,TRBV24-1,TGTGCCACCAGTGCCCGGAGCGGGAGGGCCTACAATGAGCAGTTCTTC,CATSARSGRAYNEQFF
NA,13,TRBJ1-2,once,TRBV12-3/TRBV12-4,TGTGCCAGCAGTTTACTAGGCGGCTATGGCTACACCTTC,CASSLLGGYGYTF
NA,13,TRBJ1-6,NA,TRBV6-5,TGTGCCAGCAGTTACTCCCCGGATTCACCCCTCCACTTT,CASSYSPDSPLHF
NA,14,TRBJ1-2,NA,TRBV30,TGTGCCTGCTTCCGGGATCTAACCTTCTATGGCTACACCTTC,CACFRDLTFYGYTF
NA,15,TRBJ2-7,NA,TRBV5-1,TGCGCCAGCAGCTTGGGCCAGGATTCCTTCTACGAGCAGTACTTC,CASSLGQDSFYEQYF
TRBD2,15,TRBJ2-5,NA,TRBV4-1,TGCGCCAGCAGCCAAGCCGCGGGGGTTGGTGAGACCCAGTACTTC,CASSQAAGVGETQYF
TRBD1,15,TRBJ2-7,NA,TRBV28,TGTGCCAGCAGTTTTTCGGCAGGGGGAATCTACGAGCAGTACTTC,CASSFSAGGIYEQYF
NA,14,TRBJ2-3,NA,TRBV3-1/TRBV3-2,TGTGCCAGCAGCCTTTTAGTAGCGACAGATACGCAGTATTTT,CASSLLVATDTQYF
TRBD1,16,TRBJ1-3,NA,TRBV28,TGTGCCAGCAGTCTAGACAGGGTCCCCTCTGGAAACACCATATATTTT,CASSLDRVPSGNTIYF
NA,13,TRBJ1-1,NA,TRBV12-3/TRBV12-4,TGTGCCAGCAGTTACCCCACAGGGTCTGAAGCTTTCTTT,CASSYPTGSEAFF
NA,14,TRBJ1-2,NA,TRBV5-4,TGTGCCAGCAGCCGGGGTGCGGGAAACTATGGCTACACCTTC,CASSRGAGNYGYTF
NA,13,TRBJ2-7,NA,TRBV12-3/TRBV12-4,TGTGCCAGCAGACACGACAGCTCCTTCGAGCAGTACTTC,CASRHDSSFEQYF
NA,12,TRBJ1-5,NA,TRBV12-3/TRBV12-4,TGTGCCAGCAGTTTAACCGGTCAGCCCCAGCATTTT,CASSLTGQPQHF
NA,11,TRBJ2-3,NA,TRBV20-1,TGCAGTGCCGAACTAGATGGTACGCAGTATTTT,CSAELDGTQYF
NA,17,TRBJ2-3,NA,TRBV12-1,TGTGCCAGCAGCTTTGCGCGGGTCAGGAGAAACACAGATACGCAGTATTTT,CASSFARVRRNTDTQYF
TRBD2,18,TRBJ2-7,NA,TRBV28,TGTGCCAGCAGTTCCCCCCGAGGGGCGGGAGGGCCGTCAAGCGAGCAGTACTTC,CASSSPRGAGGPSSEQYF
NA,13,TRBJ1-5,NA,TRBV28,TGTGCCGGAAGGGACACCCCCAATCAGCCCCAGCATTTT,CAGRDTPNQPQHF
TRBD1,15,TRBJ2-7,few,TRBV18,TGTGCCAGCTCACCAGACCGGGACAGCCTAAGGGAGCAGTACTTC,CASSPDRDSLREQYF
TRBD2,16,TRBJ2-5,once,TRBV7-8,TGTGCCAGCAGCTTACACCCTGGACTAGCGGGGGACGGCCAGTACTTC,CASSLHPGLAGDGQYF
TRBD1,15,TRBJ2-7,once,TRBV19,TGTGCCAGTAGACAGGGGGCGGGCACCTCCTACGAGCAGTACTTC,CASRQGAGTSYEQYF
NA,13,TRBJ1-4,NA,TRBV28,TGTGCCAGCAGTTTGGACTCCAATGAAAAACTGTTTTTT,CASSLDSNEKLFF
TRBD2,15,TRBJ2-5,NA,TRBV7-2,TGTGCCAGCAGCTTCGGTTACCGCGGGGGGGAGACCCAGTACTTC,CASSFGYRGGETQYF
NA,14,TRBJ1-3,NA,TRBV7-2,TGTGCCAGCAGCTTGGAGGGGTCGAGAAACACCATATATTTT,CASSLEGSRNTIYF
NA,13,TRBJ2-7,once,TRBV7-9,TGTGCCAGCAGCACAGGGTTTTCCTACGAGCAGTACTTC,CASSTGFSYEQYF
NA,17,TRBJ2-1,NA,TRBV5-1,TGCGCCAGCAGCCCCGCCCCGACCAGCGGGTTTTACAATGAGCAGTTCTTC,CASSPAPTSGFYNEQFF
TRBD1,14,TRBJ1-1,NA,TRBV28,TGTGCCAGCAGGCGGACAGGTATGAACACTGAAGCTTTCTTT,CASRRTGMNTEAFF
TRBD2,16,TRBJ2-4,NA,TRBV6-2/TRBV6-3,TGTGCCAGCAGTTACTCCCGAGCGGGGGGTAGGTACATTCAGTACTTC,CASSYSRAGGRYIQYF
TRBD2,14,TRBJ2-3,NA,TRBV6-5,TGTGCCAGCATGTGGCGGGGGGTCACAGATACGCAGTATTTT,CASMWRGVTDTQYF
TRBD2,15,TRBJ2-5,NA,TRBV3-1/TRBV3-2,TGTGCCACCCAGCGGAGGACTAGCGGGGGGCGGGCCCAGTACTTC,CATQRRTSGGRAQYF
TRBD2,18,TRBJ2-2,NA,TRBV5-1,TGCGCCAGCAGCTTGGGTTACAAAGCGACTAGCTCGGCCGGGGAGCTGTTTTTT,CASSLGYKATSSAGELFF
TRBD2,16,TRBJ2-7,NA,TRBV4-1,TGCGCCAGCAGCGACCGTCTAGCGGGAGCATCCTACGAGCAGTACTTC,CASSDRLAGASYEQYF
NA,15,TRBJ2-3,NA,TRBV19,TGTGCCAGTAGTAAGGGGGGAGGGCCCACAGATACGCAGTATTTT,CASSKGGGPTDTQYF
TRBD1,18,TRBJ1-2,NA,TRBV13,TGTGCCAGCAGCCCCAGGGGGACAGGGTCTTGGATCGACTATGGCTACACCTTC,CASSPRGTGSWIDYGYTF
NA,17,TRBJ2-7,NA,TRBV28,TGTGCCAGCAATAAAGGGCCTAGCTTGGGACTCTCCTACGAGCAGTACTTC,CASNKGPSLGLSYEQYF
TRBD1,16,TRBJ1-3,NA,TRBV7-2,TGTGCCAGCAGCTTTGGGGGACAGGGATCTGGAAACACCATATATTTT,CASSFGGQGSGNTIYF
NA,13,TRBJ1-5,NA,TRBV28,TGTGCCAGCAGTCCTTGGAGAGGTCAGCCCCAGCATTTT,CASSPWRGQPQHF
TRBD2,17,TRBJ2-1,NA,TRBV5-4,TGTGCCAGCAGCCCAGGACTAGCCTTGAGCTCCTACAATGAGCAGTTCTTC,CASSPGLALSSYNEQFF
NA,15,TRBJ2-7,NA,TRBV3-1/TRBV3-2,TGTGCCAGCAGCCACTATTCCGGGATGTCCTACGAGCAGTACTTC,CASSHYSGMSYEQYF
NA,15,TRBJ1-2,NA,TRBV7-2,TGTGCCAGCAGCGTCACAGGGTCCCCTAGGAATGGCTTCACCTTC,CASSVTGSPRNGFTF
TRBD2,14,TRBJ2-1,NA,TRBV5-6,TGTGCCAGCAAGCCCGGGACTATTATAAATGAGCAGTTCTTC,CASKPGTIINEQFF
TRBD1,13,TRBJ1-1,once,TRBV28,TGTGCCAGCAGCTCAGGGGGCTTCACTGAAGCTTTCTTT,CASSSGGFTEAFF
TRBD1,12,TRBJ2-7,NA,TRBV5-4,TGTGCCACGGGACAGGGTGCCTACGAGCAGTACTTC,CATGQGAYEQYF
TRBD1,15,TRBJ1-2,NA,TRBV6-1,TGTGCCAGCAGTCAGGGGACAGCGACTAACTATGGCTACACCTTC,CASSQGTATNYGYTF
NA,16,TRBJ2-7,NA,TRBV19,TGTGCCAGTAAGTGGGGGGGGGACAACACATCCTACGAGCAGTACTTC,CASKWGGDNTSYEQYF
TRBD2,17,TRBJ2-1,NA,TRBV24-1,TGTGCCACCAGTGATTCCTCAGCGGGGAGCTCCTACAATGAGCAGTTCTTC,CATSDSSAGSSYNEQFF
TRBD1,15,TRBJ1-4,NA,TRBV5-1,TGCGCCAGCAGCTCAGGGGGCGCGGGGGATGAAAAACTGTTTTTT,CASSSGGAGDEKLFF
NA,17,TRBJ1-4,NA,TRBV7-6,TGTGCCAGCAGCATCCACGGTGCGGGAGCAACTAATGAAAAACTGTTTTTT,CASSIHGAGATNEKLFF
TRBD1,20,TRBJ1-5,NA,TRBV6-8,TGTGCCAGCAGTTACTCGAACGACAGGGGATCCCCTAGGGGCAATCAGCCCCAGCATTTT,CASSYSNDRGSPRGNQPQHF
TRBD1,16,TRBJ1-5,NA,TRBV28,TGTGGTAGTTCTCGGCCTAAGGGACAGAGCAATCAGCCCCAGCATTTT,CGSSRPKGQSNQPQHF